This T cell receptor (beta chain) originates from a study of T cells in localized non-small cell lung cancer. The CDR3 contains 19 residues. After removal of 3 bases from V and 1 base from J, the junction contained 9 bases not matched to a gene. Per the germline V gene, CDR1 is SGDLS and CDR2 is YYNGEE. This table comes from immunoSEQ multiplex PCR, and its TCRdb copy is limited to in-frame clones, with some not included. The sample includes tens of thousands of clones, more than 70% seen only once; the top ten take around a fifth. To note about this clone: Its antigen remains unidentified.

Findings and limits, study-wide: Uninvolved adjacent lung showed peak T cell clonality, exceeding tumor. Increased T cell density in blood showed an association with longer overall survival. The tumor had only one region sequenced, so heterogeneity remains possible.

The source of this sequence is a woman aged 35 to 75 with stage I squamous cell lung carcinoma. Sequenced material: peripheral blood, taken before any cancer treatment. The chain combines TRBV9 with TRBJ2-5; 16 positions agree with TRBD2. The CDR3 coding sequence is TGTGCCAGCAGCGAGGGACTAGCGGGGGGGCGGGGCCCCCAAGAGACCCAGTACTTC. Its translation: CASSEGLAGGRGPQETQYF.